This record concerns one TCR beta chain sequence. Clones were sequenced by immunoSEQ multiplex PCR, and TCRdb holds only the in-frame ones, with some missing. The sample lists roughly 99,000 clones; around 88% were seen once. The data derive from a study of graft-versus-host responses after intestinal transplantation. Study-level background: Recipients obtained multivisceral, liver-intestinal, or isolated intestinal transplants.

Sequenced here: PBMCs, sampled 255 days after intestinal transplant. The receptor's source is a human patient who received an intestinal transplant, so some T cells may come from the graft donor.

The CDR3 protein is CASGRERSETQYF. In DNA form, the CDR3 reads TGTGCCAGTGGCAGGGAAAGGTCAGAGACCCAGTACTTC. The V and J genes are TRBV2 and TRBJ2-5; perhaps TRBD1 as D (5 bases). The CDR3 is made up of 13 amino acids. Trimming removed 9 bases from V and 4 bases from J, with 15 bases in between. Germline CDR1 SNHLY, CDR2 FYNNEI.